This T cell receptor (beta chain) originates from a study of cytomegalovirus exposure and HLA in healthy donors. The CDR3 has 13 residues. After removal of 0 bases from V and 6 bases from J, the junction contained 2 bases not matched to a gene. Per the germline V gene, CDR1 is SGHVS and CDR2 is FNYEAQ. Primers for the PCR totalled 60 Vbeta and 13 Jbeta. The method was immunoSEQ multiplex PCR; TCRdb's version includes in-frame clones alone and lacks a portion of them. Of some 120,000 clones detected, under 85% appear once; the ten largest clones hold 1.5% to 2%. Whole-study findings and limits: Researchers counted roughly 150 TCR beta chains as cytomegalovirus-associated. A later analysis showed TCR association rates differing by HLA locus, peaking at DRB1 and lowest at HLA-C.

With respect to this clone: Antigen: not known.

The receptor was isolated from a woman younger than 35 in good health and CMV-seronegative. The sample taken for sequencing was PBMCs. This chain uses TRBV7-6 with TRBJ2-7; the match to TRBD1 covers 7 bases. The CDR3 nucleotides are TGTGCCAGCAGCTTAGCTTGGACAGGCGAGCAGTACTTC. It codes for CASSLAWTGEQYF.